Below are 8 T cell receptor beta chains sequenced from a single sample in a study of T cells expressing NK-cell markers. With the 5' RACE reads reprocessed, TCRdb shows one record per CDR3 protein and no DNA. This table lists roughly 450,000 distinct CDR3 sequences. Sequenced input: blood T cells: a sorted CD56 or NKG2C T cell subset, CD4+ or CD8+ T cells, or bulk PBMC T cells (not recorded which). These receptors all stem from a woman in her forties or fifties in good health.

The J gene is TRBJ2-7, the V gene TRBV7-3; TCRdb's D call of TRBD1 is untestable without DNA. The CDR3 runs to 15 residues. Germline V CDR1 and CDR2: SGHTA, FQGTGA. CDR3 sequence reads: CASSTRGQLSYEQYF.

The chain uses TRBV7-9 and TRBJ2-2; the TCRdb call, TRBD1, lacks DNA for checking. Germline assignment: CDR1 SEHNR and CDR2 FQNEAQ (reference sequence). This CDR3 contains 17 residues. The CDR3 here is CASSPRDRGENTGELFF.

The chain employs TRBV5-1 and TRBJ1-4; absent DNA, TCRdb's TRBD1 call cannot be checked. CDR3 length: 14 residues. Germline-derived CDR1 and CDR2 are SGHRS and YFSETQ. The CDR3 spells CASSPGTWGEKLFF.

The rearrangement links TRBV5-7 to TRBJ2-2; TCRdb's D call of TRBD1 is untestable without DNA. TRBV5-7 is given ORF status, its function remaining uncertain. The CDR3 length is 15 residues. CDR3 sequence: CASSSTGTETGELFF.

The rearrangement links TRBV3-1 to TRBJ2-3; TCRdb's assignment of TRBD2 cannot be checked, as there is no DNA. The CDR3 contains 14 residues. Germline V gives CDR1 LGHDT, CDR2 YNNKEL (reference sequence). CDR3 sequence reads: CASSPGLAGGKQYF.

The chain joins TRBV29-1 to TRBJ2-1; the TRBD1 assignment by TCRdb is unverifiable without DNA. Per germline, CDR1 SQVTM and CDR2 ANQGSEA. The CDR3 extends over 12 amino acids. CDR3 loop: CSVAPRPGEQFF.

This chain uses TRBV29-1 with TRBJ2-5. In germline, CDR1 is SQVTM, CDR2 ANQGSEA. This CDR3 region has 15 residues. The CDR3 loop reads CSVAQAAGVQETQYF.

The chain links TRBV7-2 to TRBJ2-1; TCRdb reports TRBD2, a call that lacks DNA to check it against. CDR1 and CDR2 from the germline V gene are SGHTA and FQGNSA. The CDR3 runs 17 residues. CDR3 residues: CASSFLRKAGGPHEQFF.